The 20 T cell receptor beta chains given below trace back to one sample, sequenced in a study of cytomegalovirus exposure and HLA in healthy donors. PCR involved 60 Vbeta and 13 Jbeta primers. Sequenced by immunoSEQ multiplex PCR; TCRdb stores in-frame clones only, minus some. In the table there are around 110,000 clones, around a tenth of which are singletons. Specimen: PBMCs. All receptors come from a man aged 25 to 40 in good health and CMV-seronegative.

Only a few counts were recorded for this clone. V gene TRBV10-2 combines with J gene TRBJ2-6, with a weak D call TRBD1 (5 bases). CDR3 length: 16 amino acids. Trimming left V 8 bases short and J 1 base short, with 15 bases between. Germline loops: CDR1 WSHSY, CDR2 SAAADI. The CDR3 protein is CASGLGRASGANVLTF. CDR3 bases: TGCGCCAGCGGCCTCGGCAGGGCATCTGGGGCCAACGTCCTGACTTTC.

For this clone: The same CDR3 can be traced to other DNA sequences in this sample. In DNA form, the CDR3 reads TGTGCCAGCAGCGTACTAGCGGGAGGTGTCTACGAGCAGTACTTC. This codes for CASSVLAGGVYEQYF. The chain carries TRBV9 and TRBJ2-7, with 11 bases aligning to TRBD2. Trimming took 1 base from V and 3 from J; bases not matched to a gene: 3. The CDR3 has 15 residues. From germline, CDR1 is SGDLS and CDR2 YYNGEE. The full variable domain, with the rest looked up from reference TRBV9 and TRBJ2-7, is DSGVTQTPKHLITATGQRVTLRCSPRSGDLSVYWYQQSLDQGLQFLIQYYNGEERAKGNILERFSAQQFPDLHSELNLSSLELGDSALYFCASSVLAGGVYEQYFGPGTRLTVT.

This clone showed up just a few times. V usage is TRBV7-3 and J usage is TRBJ2-1; 8 positions agree with TRBD2. This CDR3 has 13 amino acids. Unmatched junction bases numbered 4, after V lost 4 bases and J lost 8 bases. Germline CDR1 and CDR2: SGHTA and FQGTGA. The DNA of the CDR3 is TGTGCCAGCAGCTCGGGGGGGCAGGATGAGCAGTTCTTC. It codes for CASSSGGQDEQFF.

This clone occurred a few times. The V gene is TRBV2, the J gene TRBJ2-3, with 7 nucleotides matching TRBD2. Germline CDR1 SNHLY, CDR2 FYNNEI. V lost 5 bases to trimming and J lost 2 bases; unmatched junction nucleotides: 10. There are 16 residues in the CDR3. The DNA of the CDR3 is TGTGCCAGCAGTACTAAGGCGAGCGGGACCACAGATACGCAGTATTTT. As protein: CASSTKASGTTDTQYF.

The chain's CDR3 is CASSPYTGHPQQYF. The CDR3 bases are TGCGCCAGCAGCCCCTATACCGGACATCCTCAGCAGTACTTC. The rearrangement links TRBV5-1 to TRBJ2-7; possibly TRBD1 for D (5 bases). Germline values: CDR1 SGHRS, CDR2 YFSETQ. This CDR3 contains 14 residues. V dropped 4 bases and J dropped 8 bases, with 19 bases sitting between them.

J is TRBJ2-7 and V is TRBV27, with 10 nucleotides matching TRBD2. The V gene end was trimmed by 5 bases and the J gene end by 3 bases; junction bases not matched to a gene: 4. CDR1 is MNHEY, CDR2 SMNVEV, per germline (reference sequence). The CDR3 extends over 14 amino acids. DNA for the CDR3: TGTGCCAGCAGTCCACTAGCGGGGTACTACGAGCAGTACTTC. Amino acid sequence: CASSPLAGYYEQYF.

The chain has TRBV12-1 and TRBJ2-7; the D segment call TRBD2 is taken from the table without a DNA check. TRBV12-1 is a known pseudogene. The CDR3 length is 15 residues. CDR3 nucleotides: TGTGCCAGCAGACGGGGGGGGGCTTCCCTCCTCGAGCAGTACTTC. Its translation is CASRRGGASLLEQYF.

This clone was picked up a small number of times. This chain connects TRBV4-1 to TRBJ2-7, with TRBD1 matching over 7 bases. The V and J ends lost 1 base and 0 bases, in that order; junction bases with no gene match: 9. The CDR3 extends over 17 amino acids. CDR1 and CDR2 (germline): MGHRA, YSYEKL. CDR3 DNA: TGCGCCAGCAGCCAAGGGGTCGGGACAGCAGTCTCCTACGAGCAGTACTTC. Its protein is CASSQGVGTAVSYEQYF.

This clone occurred a few times. The rearrangement links TRBV30 to TRBJ1-1; D is possibly TRBD1 (6 bases). The CDR3 is 14 residues long. V was cut by 5 bases and J by 2 bases, with 15 bases left in between. Germline-derived CDR1 and CDR2 are GTSNPN and SVGIG (reference sequence). CDR3 sequence: CAWYAGQHNTEAFF. The CDR3 coding sequence is TGTGCCTGGTACGCCGGACAGCACAACACTGAAGCTTTCTTT.

This clone showed up just a few times. This rearrangement joins TRBV4-1 to TRBJ2-7; TRBD2 is a possible D gene (5 bases). The CDR3 is 14 residues long. In germline, CDR1 is MGHRA, CDR2 YSYEKL. Trimming stripped 0 bases from V and 5 bases from J, with 11 bases between. CDR3 nucleotide sequence: TGCGCCAGCAGCCAAGACGGGATCACCGACGAGCAGTACTTC. Translated, it gives CASSQDGITDEQYF.

The rearrangement links TRBV7-8 to TRBJ1-4; tentatively, D is TRBD1 (5 bases). The CDR3 contains 12 residues. Deletions cut 4 bases from V and 8 bases from J, with 8 bases between. In germline, CDR1 is SGHVS, CDR2 FQNEAQ. CDR3 loop: CASSWAGEKLFF. The CDR3 DNA reads as TGTGCCAGCAGCTGGGCAGGGGAAAAACTGTTTTTT. Using reference TRBV7-8 and TRBJ1-4 for the parts outside the CDR3, the full variable domain is GAGVSQSPRYKVAKRGQDVALRCDPISGHVSLFWYQQALGQGPEFLTYFQNEAQLDKSGLPSDRFFAERPEGSVSTLKIQRTQQEDSAVYLCASSWAGEKLFFGSGTQLSVL.

This clone has more than one count but fewer than ten. The J gene is TRBJ1-6, the V gene TRBV4-3; 10 bases agree with TRBD1. From germline, CDR1 is LGHNA and CDR2 YSLEER. This CDR3 spans 16 amino acids. J lost 6 bases, V lost 3 bases, and 5 bases had no gene match. CDR3 in DNA: TGCGCCAGCAGCCAGGACAGGGGGTTGCGTAATTCACCCCTCCACTTT. Translation: CASSQDRGLRNSPLHF.

This chain links TRBV12-5 with TRBJ2-5, with D unresolved. The CDR3 loop spans 11 amino acids. Germline loops: CDR1 LGHNT, CDR2 FRNRAP. V dropped 6 bases and J dropped 5 bases, with 7 bases sitting between them. The CDR3 DNA is TGTGCTAGTGGCCGCCGGGAGACCCAGTACTTC. Its protein is CASGRRETQYF.

The chain links TRBV5-6 to TRBJ1-3; D unclear. Germline CDR1 reads SGHDT; CDR2 reads YYEEEE. The CDR3 extends over 14 amino acids. Trimming shortened V by 4 bases and J by 2 bases, and 10 bases separated the two germline ends. The CDR3 loop is CASSRRTAGNTIYF. Written as DNA, the CDR3 is TGTGCCAGCAGCCGCAGGACTGCTGGAAACACCATATATTTT. The full variable domain, rest sourced from reference TRBV5-6 and TRBJ1-3, is DAGVTQSPTHLIKTRGQQVTLRCSPKSGHDTVSWYQQALGQGPQFIFQYYEEEERQRGNFPDRFSGHQFPNYSSELNVNALLLGDSALYLCASSRRTAGNTIYFGEGSWLTVV.

This clone was recorded a few times. The genes are TRBV30 and TRBJ1-1; D is perhaps TRBD1 (5 bases). CDR1 GTSNPN and CDR2 SVGIG come from the germline V gene (reference sequence). This CDR3 is 13 amino acids long. Trimming removed 2 bases at V and 5 bases at J, with 12 bases between. CDR3 sequence: CAWSWGGGTEAFF. The CDR3 DNA reads as TGTGCCTGGAGTTGGGGGGGAGGGACTGAAGCTTTCTTT.

This clone was seen more than once but under ten times. The chain joins TRBV14 to TRBJ2-7; 7 nucleotides agree with TRBD1. CDR1 is SGHDN, CDR2 FVKESK, per germline. The CDR3 totals 15 residues. Trimming cost V 0 bases and J 2 bases; bases outside gene matches: 4. In DNA form, the CDR3 reads TGTGCCAGCAGCCAAGATCCAGGACAGGCCTACGAGCAGTACTTC. It translates to CASSQDPGQAYEQYF.

This clone was picked up a small number of times. This chain uses TRBV4-3 with TRBJ1-4; possibly TRBD1 for D (5 bases). CDR3 length equals 16 residues. Germline CDR1 LGHNA, CDR2 YSLEER. Trimming shortened V by 0 bases and J by 1 base, and 9 bases separated the two germline ends. The CDR3 nucleotides read TGCGCCAGCAGCCAAGATAGGGGAGGAACTAATGAAAAACTGTTTTTT. Translation gives CASSQDRGGTNEKLFF.

The rearrangement joins TRBV5-1 to TRBJ1-1; weak D call: TRBD1 (5 bases). The V and J ends lost 0 bases and 8 bases respectively, with 20 bases between them. The CDR3 extends over 16 amino acids. Germline V gene lookup returns CDR1 SGHRS and CDR2 YFSETQ. CDR3: CASSLGHGGMILEAFF. The DNA of the CDR3 is TGCGCCAGCAGCTTGGGCCACGGGGGGATGATCCTCGAAGCTTTCTTT.

V is TRBV7-9 and J is TRBJ1-1, with D perhaps TRBD1 (6 bases). Germline CDR1 is SEHNR and CDR2 is FQNEAQ (reference sequence). This CDR3 is built from 14 residues. V gave up 1 base and J gave up 0 bases, with 6 bases separating them. The CDR3 reads CASSLEGVNTEAFF. The CDR3 region has the DNA TGTGCCAGCAGCTTAGAGGGGGTGAACACTGAAGCTTTCTTT.

This clone was seen more than once but under ten times. The genes are TRBV19 and TRBJ1-5, with TRBD1 matching 7 bases. The CDR3 spans 14 residues. Per germline, CDR1 LNHDA and CDR2 SQIVND (reference sequence). V dropped 5 bases and J dropped 10; count of bases not matched to a gene: 11. In nucleotides, the CDR3 is TGTGCCAGTAGTCCCCGACAGGGCCATAAACCCCAGCATTTT. Protein sequence: CASSPRQGHKPQHF.